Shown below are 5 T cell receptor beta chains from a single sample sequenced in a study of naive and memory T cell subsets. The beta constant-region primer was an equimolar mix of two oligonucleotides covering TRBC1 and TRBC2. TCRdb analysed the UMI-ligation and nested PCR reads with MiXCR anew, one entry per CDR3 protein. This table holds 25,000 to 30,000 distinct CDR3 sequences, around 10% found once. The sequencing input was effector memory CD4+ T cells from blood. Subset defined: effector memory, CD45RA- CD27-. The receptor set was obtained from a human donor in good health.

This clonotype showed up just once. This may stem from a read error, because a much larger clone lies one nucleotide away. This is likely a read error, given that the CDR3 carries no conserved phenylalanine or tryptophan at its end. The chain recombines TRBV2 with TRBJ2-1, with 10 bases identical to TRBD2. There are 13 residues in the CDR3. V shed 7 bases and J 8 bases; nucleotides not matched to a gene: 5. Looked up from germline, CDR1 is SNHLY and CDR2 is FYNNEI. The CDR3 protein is CASNLAGVDEQFC. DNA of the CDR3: TGTGCCAGCAATCTAGCGGGGGTGGATGAGCAGTTCTGC.

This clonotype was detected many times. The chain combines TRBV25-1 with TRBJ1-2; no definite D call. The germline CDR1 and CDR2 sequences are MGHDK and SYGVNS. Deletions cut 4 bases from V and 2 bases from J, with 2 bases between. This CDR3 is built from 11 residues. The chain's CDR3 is CASSANYGYTF. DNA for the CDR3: TGTGCCAGCAGTGCAAACTATGGCTACACCTTC.

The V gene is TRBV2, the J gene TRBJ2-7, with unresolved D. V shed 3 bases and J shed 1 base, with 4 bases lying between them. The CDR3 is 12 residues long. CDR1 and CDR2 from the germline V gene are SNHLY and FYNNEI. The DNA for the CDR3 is TGTGCCAGCAGTGACGAGTCCTACGAGCAGTACTTC. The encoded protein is CASSDESYEQYF.

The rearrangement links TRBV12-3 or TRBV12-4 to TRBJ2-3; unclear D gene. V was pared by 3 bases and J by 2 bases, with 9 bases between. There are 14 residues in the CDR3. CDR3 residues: CASSFSYITDTQYF. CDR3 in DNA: TGTGCCAGCAGTTTCTCTTACATCACAGATACGCAGTATTTT.

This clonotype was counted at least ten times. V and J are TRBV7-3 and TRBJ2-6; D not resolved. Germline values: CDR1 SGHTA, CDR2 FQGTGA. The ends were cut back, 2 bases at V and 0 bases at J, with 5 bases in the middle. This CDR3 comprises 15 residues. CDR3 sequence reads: CASSLDNSGANVLTF. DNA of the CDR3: TGTGCCAGCAGCTTAGACAACTCTGGGGCCAACGTCCTGACTTTC.